One and the same sample provided the 12 T cell receptor beta chains below, sequenced in a study of shared clonotypes between healthy human individuals. Assay used: immunoSEQ multiplex PCR; TCRdb lists only in-frame clones, some missing. The sample contains under 650,000 clones, less than 96% of which appear only once. The sample comprised naive CD4+ T cells sorted from blood. The subset was: CD45RA+ positively selected. These receptors were collected from a woman younger than 45 in good health.

The chain uses TRBV27 and TRBJ1-2; 9 nucleotides agree with TRBD1. The CDR3 covers 18 residues. The trim removed 7 bases at V and 4 bases at J, leaving 19 bases unmatched. Germline CDR1 MNHEY, CDR2 SMNVEV (reference sequence). As DNA, the CDR3 is TGTGCCAGCAAGCGGTCACGGGACAGGGTACCCCCCCTCTATGGCTACACCTTC. This encodes CASKRSRDRVPPLYGYTF.

V gene TRBV28 combines with J gene TRBJ2-7; D is unresolved. V lost 3 bases, J lost 4 bases, and 10 bases lay in between. CDR3 length equals 13 residues. Germline lookup yields CDR1 MDHEN and CDR2 SYDVKM. The CDR3 is CASSFAHHYEQYF. The CDR3 coding sequence is TGTGCCAGCAGTTTCGCGCACCATTACGAGCAGTACTTC.

The V call is TRBV2, the J call TRBJ1-2, with 7 nucleotides matching TRBD1. The CDR3 has 15 residues. Germline-derived CDR1 and CDR2 are SNHLY and FYNNEI. V lost 5 bases to trimming and J lost 7 bases; unmatched junction nucleotides: 13. For the CDR3, the DNA is TGTGCCAGCAGTACACAGGGGAACAGAGTAGGTGGCTACACCTTC. Translated, it gives CASSTQGNRVGGYTF. The variable domain in full, with the rest retrieved from reference TRBV2 and TRBJ1-2, is EPEVTQTPSHQVTQMGQEVILRCVPISNHLYFYWYRQILGQKVEFLVSFYNNEISEKSEIFDDQFSVERPDGSNFTLKIRSTKLEDSAMYFCASSTQGNRVGGYTFGSGTRLTVV.

The chain carries TRBV5-1 and TRBJ2-1, with 8 bases identical to TRBD2. Germline lookup yields CDR1 SGHRS and CDR2 YFSETQ. CDR3 length: 16 amino acids. J was trimmed by 0 bases and V by 1 base; bases with no gene match: 3. This CDR3 reads CASSLIAGSSYNEQFF. The DNA for the CDR3 is TGCGCCAGCAGCTTGATAGCGGGGAGCTCCTACAATGAGCAGTTCTTC.

The chain recombines TRBV11-2 with TRBJ1-3; possible D gene TRBD1, 6 bases. Trimming took off 3 bases at V and 4 bases at J, with 7 bases between the two ends. Germline assignment: CDR1 SGHAT and CDR2 FQNNGV. This CDR3 has 13 amino acids. The CDR3 bases are TGTGCCAGCAGCTTCGGACAGGGAAACACCATATATTTT. This gives the protein CASSFGQGNTIYF.

Of note for this clone: Other DNA sequences in this sample translate to the same CDR3. This chain links TRBV6-6 with TRBJ2-7; 8 nucleotides align to TRBD1. J was trimmed by 4 bases and V by 5 bases; bases with no gene match: 1. Germline values: CDR1 MNHNY, CDR2 SVGAGI (reference sequence). This CDR3 region has 12 residues. CDR3 protein: CASSRQGYEQYF. CDR3 DNA: TGTGCCAGCAGTCGACAGGGGTACGAGCAGTACTTC.

The chain uses TRBV7-9 and TRBJ2-1; 11 nucleotides match TRBD2. J was trimmed by 8 bases and V by 5 bases; bases with no gene match: 8. Germline V gene sequence: CDR1 SEHNR, CDR2 FQNEAQ (reference sequence). This CDR3 is 15 amino acids long. The CDR3 sequence is CASSPRLAGRYEQFF. CDR3 nucleotide sequence: TGTGCCAGCAGCCCGCGACTAGCGGGACGGTATGAGCAGTTCTTC.

V gene TRBV18 combines with J gene TRBJ2-3, with D possibly matching TRBD2 (6 bases). In germline, CDR1 is KGHSH, CDR2 LQKENI. The CDR3 is made up of 17 amino acids. Between the trimmed V and J ends, which lost 7 bases and 4 bases, there was a span of 24 bases. CDR3 protein: CASCIAANPNMADTQYF. CDR3 sequence (DNA): TGTGCCAGCTGCATAGCGGCTAATCCTAACATGGCAGATACGCAGTATTTT.

V gene TRBV5-1 combines with J gene TRBJ1-5; unclear D gene. The germline gives CDR1 SGHRS, CDR2 YFSETQ. This CDR3 has 15 amino acids. Trimming cost V 1 base and J 7 bases, with 15 bases left between them. CDR3 coding DNA: TGCGCCAGCAGCTTGAGTAGCGGGAATGAACAGCCCCAGCATTTT. Its translation is CASSLSSGNEQPQHF. The complete variable domain, with remaining parts taken from reference TRBV5-1 and TRBJ1-5, reads KAGVTQTPRYLIKTRGQQVTLSCSPISGHRSVSWYQQTPGQGLQFLFEYFSETQRNKGNFPGRFSGRQFSNSRSEMNVSTLELGDSALYLCASSLSSGNEQPQHFGDGTRLSIL.

V is TRBV7-9 and J is TRBJ2-4; D tentatively fits TRBD1 or TRBD2 (6 bases each). V was pared by 1 base and J by 8 bases, with 12 bases between. Germline V gives CDR1 SEHNR, CDR2 FQNEAQ (reference sequence). The CDR3 extends over 14 amino acids. The DNA for the CDR3 is TGTGCCAGCAGCTTAGAGGGGGGAGCGGACATTCAGTACTTC. Translated: CASSLEGGADIQYF. Supplemented by reference TRBV7-9 and TRBJ2-4, the full variable domain reads DTGVSQNPRHKITKRGQNVTFRCDPISEHNRLYWYRQTLGQGPEFLTYFQNEAQLEKSRLLSDRFSAERPKGSFSTLEIQRTEQGDSAMYLCASSLEGGADIQYFGAGTRLSVL.

The chain joins TRBV20-1 to TRBJ2-1; 10 bases line up with TRBD2. Germline lookup yields CDR1 DFQATT and CDR2 SNEGSKA (reference sequence). This CDR3 region has 11 residues. The V gene end was trimmed by 5 bases and the J gene end by 12 bases; junction bases not matched to a gene: 4. CDR3 residues: CSASPSGRQFF. The CDR3, as DNA: TGCAGTGCTTCACCTAGCGGGAGGCAGTTCTTC.

This chain connects TRBV29-1 to TRBJ1-4, with TRBD1 identical over 9 bases. Germline lookup yields CDR1 SQVTM and CDR2 ANQGSEA. J lost 2 bases, V lost 5 bases, and 9 bases had no gene match. The CDR3 is made up of 16 amino acids. CDR3 in DNA: TGCAGCGTTTTCGCCGGGACAGGGTTGACTAATGAAAAACTGTTTTTT. The encoded protein is CSVFAGTGLTNEKLFF.